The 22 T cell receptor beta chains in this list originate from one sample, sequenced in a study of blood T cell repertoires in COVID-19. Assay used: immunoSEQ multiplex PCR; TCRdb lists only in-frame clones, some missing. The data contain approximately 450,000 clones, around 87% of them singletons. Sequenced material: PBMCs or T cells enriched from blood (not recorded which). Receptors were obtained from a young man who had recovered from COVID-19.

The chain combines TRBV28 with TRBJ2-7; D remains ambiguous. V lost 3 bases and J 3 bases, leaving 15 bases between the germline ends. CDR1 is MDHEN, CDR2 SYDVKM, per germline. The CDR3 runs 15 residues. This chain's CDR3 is CASSFVSSSYYEQYF. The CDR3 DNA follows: TGTGCCAGCAGTTTTGTGTCAAGTTCCTACTACGAGCAGTACTTC.

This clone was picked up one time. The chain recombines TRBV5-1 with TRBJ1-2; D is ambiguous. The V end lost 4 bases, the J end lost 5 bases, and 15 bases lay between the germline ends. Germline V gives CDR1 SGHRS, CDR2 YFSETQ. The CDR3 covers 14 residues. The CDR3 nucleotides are TGCGCCAGCAGCGCCGAGCCGGGAGGTTATGGCTACACCTTC. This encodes CASSAEPGGYGYTF. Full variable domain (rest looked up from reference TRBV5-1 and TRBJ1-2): KAGVTQTPRYLIKTRGQQVTLSCSPISGHRSVSWYQQTPGQGLQFLFEYFSETQRNKGNFPGRFSGRQFSNSRSEMNVSTLELGDSALYLCASSAEPGGYGYTFGSGTRLTVV.

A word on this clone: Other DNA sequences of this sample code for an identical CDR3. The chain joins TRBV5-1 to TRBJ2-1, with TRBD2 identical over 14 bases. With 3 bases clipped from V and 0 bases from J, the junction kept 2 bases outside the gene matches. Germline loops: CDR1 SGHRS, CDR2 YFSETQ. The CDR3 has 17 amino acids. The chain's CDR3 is CASSSGTSGSSYNEQFF. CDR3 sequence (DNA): TGCGCCAGCAGCTCCGGGACTAGCGGGAGCTCCTACAATGAGCAGTTCTTC.

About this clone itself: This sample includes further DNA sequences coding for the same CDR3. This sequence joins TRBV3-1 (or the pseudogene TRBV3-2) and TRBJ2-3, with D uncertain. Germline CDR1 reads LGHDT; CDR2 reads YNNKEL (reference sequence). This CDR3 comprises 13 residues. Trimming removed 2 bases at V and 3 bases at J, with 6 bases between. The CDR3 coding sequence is TGTGCCAGCAGCCAACCCGGTACAGATACGCAGTATTTT. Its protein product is CASSQPGTDTQYF.

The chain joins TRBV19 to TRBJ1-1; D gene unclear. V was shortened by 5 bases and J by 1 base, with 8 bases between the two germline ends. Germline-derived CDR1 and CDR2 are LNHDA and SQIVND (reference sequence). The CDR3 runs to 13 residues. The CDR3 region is CASSGRGNTEAFF. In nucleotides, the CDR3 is TGTGCCAGTAGTGGGCGGGGGAACACTGAAGCTTTCTTT.

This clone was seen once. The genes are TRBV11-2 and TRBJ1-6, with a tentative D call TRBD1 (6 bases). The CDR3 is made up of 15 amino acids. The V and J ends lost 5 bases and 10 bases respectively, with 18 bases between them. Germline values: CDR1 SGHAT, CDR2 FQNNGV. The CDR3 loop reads CASSAQGTGYSPLHF. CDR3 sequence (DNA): TGTGCCAGCAGCGCACAGGGAACCGGGTACTCACCCCTCCACTTT. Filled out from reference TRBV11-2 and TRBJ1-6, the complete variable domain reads EAGVAQSPRYKIIEKRQSVAFWCNPISGHATLYWYQQILGQGPKLLIQFQNNGVVDDSQLPKDRFSAERLKGVDSTLKIQPAKLEDSAVYLCASSAQGTGYSPLHFGNGTRLTVT.

This chain's CDR3 is CASSLDHWRESLEQYF. In DNA, the CDR3 is TGTGCCAGCAGCTTAGATCATTGGAGGGAGTCCCTCGAGCAGTACTTC. The chain is built from TRBV11-2 and TRBJ2-7; possibly TRBD2 for D (6 bases). V was clipped by 0 bases and J by 6 bases, with 18 bases between them. The germline V gene has CDR1 SGHAT and CDR2 FQNNGV. The CDR3 is 16 amino acids.

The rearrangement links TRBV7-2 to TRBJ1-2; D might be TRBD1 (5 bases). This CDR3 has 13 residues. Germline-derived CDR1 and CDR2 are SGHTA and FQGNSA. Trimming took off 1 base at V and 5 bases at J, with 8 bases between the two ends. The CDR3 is CASSLERQYGYTF. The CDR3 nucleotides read TGTGCCAGCAGCTTAGAAAGACAGTATGGCTACACCTTC.

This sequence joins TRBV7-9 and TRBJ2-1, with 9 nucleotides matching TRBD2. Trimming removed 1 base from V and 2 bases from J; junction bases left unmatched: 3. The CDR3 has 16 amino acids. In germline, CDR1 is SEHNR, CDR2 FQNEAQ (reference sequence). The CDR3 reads CASSLGASGTYNEQFF. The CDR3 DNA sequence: TGTGCCAGCAGCTTAGGAGCTAGCGGGACCTACAATGAGCAGTTCTTC.

The CDR3 DNA reads as TGTGCCAGCTGTTCCGGGACGGGGGGGATGAACACTGAAGCTTTCTTT. Protein: CASCSGTGGMNTEAFF. The chain employs TRBV6-5 and TRBJ1-1, with TRBD1 as a possible D gene (5 bases). Looked up from germline, CDR1 is MNHEY and CDR2 is SVGAGI. V lost 8 bases and J 0 bases, leaving 19 bases between the germline ends. The CDR3 contains 16 residues.

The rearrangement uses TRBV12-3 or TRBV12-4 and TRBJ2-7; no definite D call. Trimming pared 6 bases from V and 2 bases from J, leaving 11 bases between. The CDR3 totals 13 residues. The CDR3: CASRVPGAYEQYF. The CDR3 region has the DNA TGTGCCAGCAGGGTCCCTGGAGCCTACGAGCAGTACTTC.

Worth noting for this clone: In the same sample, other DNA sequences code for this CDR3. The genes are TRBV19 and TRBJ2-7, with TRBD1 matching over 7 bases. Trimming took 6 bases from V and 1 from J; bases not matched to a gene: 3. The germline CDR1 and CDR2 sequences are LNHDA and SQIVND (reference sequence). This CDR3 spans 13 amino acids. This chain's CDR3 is CASSLDRSYEQYF. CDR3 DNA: TGTGCCAGTAGCCTGGACAGGTCCTACGAGCAGTACTTC.

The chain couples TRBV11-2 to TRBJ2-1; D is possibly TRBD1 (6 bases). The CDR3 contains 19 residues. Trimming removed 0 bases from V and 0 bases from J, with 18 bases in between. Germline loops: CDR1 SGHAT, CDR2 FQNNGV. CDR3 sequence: CASSLDRTVNRYSYNEQFF. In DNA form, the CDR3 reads TGTGCCAGCAGCTTAGATCGGACAGTTAACCGATACTCCTACAATGAGCAGTTCTTC. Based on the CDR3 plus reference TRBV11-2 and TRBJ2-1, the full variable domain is EAGVAQSPRYKIIEKRQSVAFWCNPISGHATLYWYQQILGQGPKLLIQFQNNGVVDDSQLPKDRFSAERLKGVDSTLKIQPAKLEDSAVYLCASSLDRTVNRYSYNEQFFGPGTRLTVL.

The CDR3 coding sequence is TGTGCCAGCAGCCCGGGGGTCGAAGTGGACGGCGAAAAACTGTTTTTT. This gives the protein CASSPGVEVDGEKLFF. The genes are TRBV7-9 and TRBJ1-4, with D possibly matching TRBD1 (5 bases). The CDR3 covers 16 residues. Per the germline V gene, CDR1 is SEHNR and CDR2 is FQNEAQ (reference sequence). Trimming shortened V by 5 bases and J by 8 bases, and 21 bases separated the two germline ends.

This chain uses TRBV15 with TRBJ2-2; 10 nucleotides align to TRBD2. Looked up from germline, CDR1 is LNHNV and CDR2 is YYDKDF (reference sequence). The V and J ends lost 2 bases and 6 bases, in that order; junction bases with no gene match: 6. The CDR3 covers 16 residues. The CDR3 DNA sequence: TGTGCCACCAGCAGAAAAGCGGGAGGGCCGTCCGGGGAGCTGTTTTTT. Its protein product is CATSRKAGGPSGELFF.

CDR3 in DNA: TGTGCCAGCAGCTTAGTTGGGGCAGGGCTTATGAACTATGGCTACACCTTC. It translates to CASSLVGAGLMNYGYTF. This sequence joins TRBV7-9 and TRBJ1-2, with D perhaps matching TRBD1 (5 bases). V dropped 1 base and J dropped 2 bases, with 17 bases sitting between them. The CDR3 consists of 17 residues. CDR1 and CDR2 (germline): SEHNR, FQNEAQ (reference sequence).

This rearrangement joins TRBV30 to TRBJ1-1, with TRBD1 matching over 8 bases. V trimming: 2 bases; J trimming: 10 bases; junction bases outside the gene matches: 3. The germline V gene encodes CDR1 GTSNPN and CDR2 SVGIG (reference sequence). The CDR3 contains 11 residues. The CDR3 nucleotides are TGTGCCTGGAGTCCACAGGGGGGAGCTTTCTTT. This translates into CAWSPQGGAFF.

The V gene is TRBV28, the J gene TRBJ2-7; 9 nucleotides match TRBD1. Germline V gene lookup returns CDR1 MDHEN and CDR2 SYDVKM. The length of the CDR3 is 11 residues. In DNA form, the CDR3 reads TGTATCGGGACAGGGACCTACGAGCAGTACTTC. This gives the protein CIGTGTYEQYF.

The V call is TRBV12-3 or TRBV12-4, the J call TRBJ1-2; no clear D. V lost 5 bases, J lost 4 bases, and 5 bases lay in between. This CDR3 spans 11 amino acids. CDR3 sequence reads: CASSRIYGYTF. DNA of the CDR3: TGTGCCAGCAGTCGTATCTATGGCTACACCTTC.

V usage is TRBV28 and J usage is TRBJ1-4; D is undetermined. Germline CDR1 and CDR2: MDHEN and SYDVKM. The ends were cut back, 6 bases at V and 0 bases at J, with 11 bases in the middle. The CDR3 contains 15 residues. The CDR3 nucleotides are TGTGCCAGCAGAGTTGAAGAGGCAACTAATGAAAAACTGTTTTTT. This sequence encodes CASRVEEATNEKLFF.

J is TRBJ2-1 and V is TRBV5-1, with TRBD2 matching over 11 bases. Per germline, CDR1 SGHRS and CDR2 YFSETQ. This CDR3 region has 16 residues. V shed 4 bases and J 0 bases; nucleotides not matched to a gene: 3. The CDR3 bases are TGCGCCAGCAGCCCGGGACTAGCGGACTCCTACAATGAGCAGTTCTTC. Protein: CASSPGLADSYNEQFF.

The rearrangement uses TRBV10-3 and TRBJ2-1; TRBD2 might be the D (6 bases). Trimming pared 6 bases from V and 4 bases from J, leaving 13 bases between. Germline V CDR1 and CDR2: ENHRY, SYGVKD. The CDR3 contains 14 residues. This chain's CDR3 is CAISEDYQYNEQFF. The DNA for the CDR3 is TGTGCCATCAGCGAGGACTATCAGTACAATGAGCAGTTCTTC.